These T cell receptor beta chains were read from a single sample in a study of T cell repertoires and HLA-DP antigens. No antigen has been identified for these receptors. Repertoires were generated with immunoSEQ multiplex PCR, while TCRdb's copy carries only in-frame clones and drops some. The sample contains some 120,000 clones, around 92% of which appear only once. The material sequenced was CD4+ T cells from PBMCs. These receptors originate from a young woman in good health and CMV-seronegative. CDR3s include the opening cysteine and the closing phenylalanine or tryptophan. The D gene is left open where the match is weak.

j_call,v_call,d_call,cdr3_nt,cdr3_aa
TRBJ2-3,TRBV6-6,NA,TGTGCCAGCAGGCCCTCCTTTAGCGGACTCACAGATACGCAGTATTTT,CASRPSFSGLTDTQYF
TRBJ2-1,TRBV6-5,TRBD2,TGTGCCAGCAGTAGGGGACTAGCGGACTACAATGAGCAGTTCTTC,CASSRGLADYNEQFF
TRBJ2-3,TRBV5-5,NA,TGTGCCAGCAGCTCTCAGGACACAGATACGCAGTATTTT,CASSSQDTDTQYF
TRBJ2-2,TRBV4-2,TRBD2,TGTGCCAGCAGCCAGGGAATAGCGGGAGGGATCACCGGGGAGCTGTTTTTT,CASSQGIAGGITGELFF
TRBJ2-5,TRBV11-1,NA,TGTGCCAGCAGCTTAAGGCTAGGGGATGGGGAGACCCAGTACTTC,CASSLRLGDGETQYF
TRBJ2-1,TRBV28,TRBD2,TGTGCCAGCACCTCTACTAGCGGGAGGGTGGATGAGCAGTTCTTC,CASTSTSGRVDEQFF
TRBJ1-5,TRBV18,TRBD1,TGTGCCAGCTCAGCGACAGGGGTACAGCCCCAGCATTTT,CASSATGVQPQHF
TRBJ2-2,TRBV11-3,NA,TGTGCCAGCAGCTATCGATGGAACACCGGGGAGCTGTTTTTT,CASSYRWNTGELFF
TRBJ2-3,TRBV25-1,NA,TGTGCCAGCAGTGAGCAGACCTCCGGCACAGATACGCAGTATTTT,CASSEQTSGTDTQYF
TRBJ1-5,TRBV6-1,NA,TGTGCCAGCAGTGAAGGAGGGGGTAGTCAGCCCCAGCATTTT,CASSEGGGSQPQHF
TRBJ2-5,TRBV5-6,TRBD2,TGTGCCAGCAGCTTGGGACTAGCGGGGGGAGAGACCCAGTACTTC,CASSLGLAGGETQYF
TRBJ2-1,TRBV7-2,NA,TGTGCCAGCAGCCCAAGCTCCTACAATGAGCAGTTCTTC,CASSPSSYNEQFF
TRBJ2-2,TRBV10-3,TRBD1,TGTGCCATCAGTGGCCGGGACAGGACCTCCGGGGAGCTGTTTTTT,CAISGRDRTSGELFF
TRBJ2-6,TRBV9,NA,TGTGCCAGCACCATAGGCTTGACCTCTGGGGCCAACGTCCTGACTTTC,CASTIGLTSGANVLTF